The 17 T cell receptor beta chains presented below share a single source sample, sequenced in a study of T cell repertoires in cytomegalovirus infection. MiXCR was run by TCRdb on the reads, yielding one entry per CDR3 protein. The repertoire holds some 500,000 distinct CDR3 sequences, with around 35% as singletons. These receptors have no known antigen. The starting material was cultured PBMCs, obtained from culture after CMV antigen stimulation. The receptors were sampled from a human donor in good health (CMV status not recorded). Some clones in this sample may be carry-over from other donors' samples.

The table lists this clonotype with a few counts. The CDR3 coding sequence is TGTGCCAGCAGCTTAGGACAGGGAGTGAAGAGCTCCTACGAGCAGTACTTC. It is translated as CASSLGQGVKSSYEQYF. The chain links TRBV7-6 to TRBJ2-7; 7 bases map to TRBD1. Trimming at V came to 1 base and at J to 0 bases, leaving 9 bases not matched to a gene. Germline V lookup: CDR1 SGHVS, CDR2 FNYEAQ. This CDR3 comprises 17 residues.

The chain recombines TRBV6-5 with TRBJ2-5; a weak D match, TRBD2 (5 bases). Trimming shortened V by 0 bases and J by 0 bases, and 8 bases separated the two germline ends. The CDR3 runs 15 residues. CDR1 is MNHEY, CDR2 SVGAGI, per germline. The CDR3 loop is CASSYSIGDQETQYF. CDR3 in DNA: TGTGCCAGCAGTTACTCGATCGGGGACCAAGAGACCCAGTACTTC.

This rearrangement joins TRBV6-1 to TRBJ2-7; 7 bases line up with TRBD2. The germline gives CDR1 MNHNS, CDR2 SASEGT. Trimming removed 5 bases from V and 3 bases from J; junction bases left unmatched: 25. The CDR3 sequence is 20 residues long. DNA for the CDR3: TGTGCCAGCAGTACGGGACTACCTTACCCAACCCAATCGGATTACTACGAGCAGTACTTC. Translation gives CASSTGLPYPTQSDYYEQYF.

The genes are TRBV12-3 or TRBV12-4 and TRBJ1-1; D might be TRBD1 (6 bases). V lost 6 bases, J lost 1 base, and 18 bases lay in between. The CDR3 loop spans 16 amino acids. DNA of the CDR3: TGTGCCAGCAGGGGCGGGGCAGGGGATAGGAACACTGAAGCTTTCTTT. Protein: CASRGGAGDRNTEAFF.

This clonotype was seen a handful of times. This sequence joins TRBV12-3 or TRBV12-4 and TRBJ2-1; 7 nucleotides align to TRBD2. Trimming at V came to 5 bases and at J to 6 bases, leaving 7 bases not matched to a gene. The CDR3 has 14 residues. This CDR3 is CASSTPGLTNEQFF. The DNA for the CDR3 is TGTGCCAGCAGTACTCCGGGACTAACCAATGAGCAGTTCTTC.

This clonotype came up a few times. The chain links TRBV11-2 to TRBJ2-7; 8 bases map to TRBD1. Germline trimming cut 4 bases from V and 9 bases from J; bases unmatched to any gene: 11. The germline V gene encodes CDR1 SGHAT and CDR2 FQNNGV. The CDR3 is made up of 14 amino acids. The CDR3 DNA reads TGTGCCAGCAGCTCGGCGGACAGGGATCGGATGCAGTACGTC. It yields the protein CASSSADRDRMQYV.

This clonotype showed up just a few times. The chain is built from TRBV7-4 and TRBJ2-1; D uncertain. The germline V gene has CDR1 SGHVT and CDR2 SQSDAQ. Trimming took 5 bases from V and 5 from J, leaving 22 bases between them. The CDR3 spans 17 residues. This CDR3 is CASSQITLGRPNNEQFF. In DNA, the CDR3 is TGTGCCAGCAGCCAAATCACACTCGGGCGACCCAACAATGAGCAGTTCTTC.

This clonotype was picked up many times. Mismatch with germline at one junction end may stem from a read error. The chain has TRBV6-2 or TRBV6-3 and TRBJ2-3, with D possibly TRBD2 on 6 matching bases. Germline assignment: CDR1 MNHEY and CDR2 SVGEGT. This CDR3 is 12 amino acids long. CDR3 nucleotide sequence: TGTGCCAGCAGTTCCCAGCGGAGGGCTTATGCTTTT. Amino acid sequence: CASSSQRRAYAF.

Turning to this clonotype: A read error may produce the germline difference seen at one junction end. V is TRBV7-9 and J is TRBJ1-2; no clear D. The CDR3 covers 12 residues. Germline CDR1 and CDR2: SEHNR and FQNEAQ (reference sequence). The CDR3 loop reads CASSLVFPDPHF. As DNA, the CDR3 is TGTGCCAGCAGCTTAGTTTTTCCCGACCCCCACTTC.

In its sample, this clonotype was seen a few times. A read error may account for a junction end that differs from germline. The chain carries TRBV11-2 and TRBJ2-5; the match to TRBD2 covers 7 bases. The CDR3 extends over 11 amino acids. Germline values: CDR1 SGHAT, CDR2 FQNNGV. The chain's CDR3 is CASSQRDNPNF. Written as DNA, the CDR3 is TGTGCCAGCAGCCAGCGGGATAACCCAAACTTC.

This clonotype was observed a few times. The rearrangement links TRBV7-2 to TRBJ2-1; 13 nucleotides align to TRBD2. V dropped 5 bases and J dropped 7; count of bases not matched to a gene: 8. Germline CDR1 and CDR2: SGHTA and FQGNSA. The CDR3 is 16 residues long. Here the CDR3 reads CASSGLAGVGENEQFF. For the CDR3, the DNA is TGTGCCAGCAGCGGACTAGCGGGAGTGGGAGAGAATGAGCAGTTCTTC.

Here the CDR3 reads CSVRSENSPLHF. CDR3 DNA sequence: TGCAGCGTTAGGAGCGAAAATTCACCCCTCCACTTT. The J gene is TRBJ1-6, the V gene TRBV29-1, with unresolved D. Trimming removed 5 bases from V and 7 bases from J, with 9 bases in between. Germline CDR1 SQVTM, CDR2 ANQGSEA. CDR3 length: 12 amino acids.

This clonotype was found many times. The chain recombines TRBV28 with TRBJ1-2, with 10 bases aligning to TRBD1. V gave up 5 bases and J gave up 7 bases; unmatched junction bases: 4. Germline CDR1 is MDHEN and CDR2 is SYDVKM. CDR3 length: 13 residues. The CDR3 protein is CASSMGQGSGYTF. CDR3 DNA sequence: TGTGCCAGCAGTATGGGACAGGGGTCTGGCTACACCTTC.

This clonotype was observed a few times. The chain links TRBV4-3 to TRBJ1-6; D is unresolved. Germline-derived CDR1 and CDR2 are LGHNA and YSLEER. Trimming removed 2 bases from V and 10 bases from J, with 21 bases in between. CDR3 length: 17 amino acids. CDR3 sequence (DNA): TGCGCCAGCAGCCAAACCCTGGCGGTACCGATGGGCTCACCCCTCCACTTT. Its protein product is CASSQTLAVPMGSPLHF.

V usage is TRBV5-5 and J usage is TRBJ2-1, with a tentative D call TRBD1 (5 bases). V lost 4 bases, J lost 3 bases, and 17 bases lay in between. The CDR3 spans 16 residues. The germline gives CDR1 SGHKS, CDR2 YYEKEE (reference sequence). CDR3 protein: CASSKTAKGYYNEQFF. DNA of the CDR3: TGTGCCAGCAGCAAGACAGCTAAGGGGTACTACAATGAGCAGTTCTTC. The full variable domain, with the rest looked up from reference TRBV5-5 and TRBJ2-1, is DAGVTQSPTHLIKTRGQQVTLRCSPISGHKSVSWYQQVLGQGPQFIFQYYEKEERGRGNFPDRFSARQFPNYSSELNVNALLLGDSALYLCASSKTAKGYYNEQFFGPGTRLTVL.

The table lists this clonotype with many counts. This chain joins TRBV5-5 and TRBJ1-1, with 7 bases matching TRBD1. J lost 5 bases, V lost 2 bases, and 3 bases had no gene match. The CDR3 totals 13 residues. Germline loops: CDR1 SGHKS, CDR2 YYEKEE (reference sequence). Written as DNA, the CDR3 is TGTGCCAGCAGCTTTCAGGGGGGGACTGAAGCTTTCTTT. Protein sequence: CASSFQGGTEAFF.

The gene calls are TRBV9 and TRBJ2-5, with 11 bases lining up with TRBD2. This CDR3 has 16 residues. The germline CDR1 and CDR2 sequences are SGDLS and YYNGEE. Trimming removed 0 bases from V and 3 bases from J; junction bases left unmatched: 4. The CDR3 loop is CASSVDSGLAEETQYF. CDR3 nucleotide sequence: TGTGCCAGCAGCGTAGATTCGGGACTAGCGGAAGAGACCCAGTACTTC.